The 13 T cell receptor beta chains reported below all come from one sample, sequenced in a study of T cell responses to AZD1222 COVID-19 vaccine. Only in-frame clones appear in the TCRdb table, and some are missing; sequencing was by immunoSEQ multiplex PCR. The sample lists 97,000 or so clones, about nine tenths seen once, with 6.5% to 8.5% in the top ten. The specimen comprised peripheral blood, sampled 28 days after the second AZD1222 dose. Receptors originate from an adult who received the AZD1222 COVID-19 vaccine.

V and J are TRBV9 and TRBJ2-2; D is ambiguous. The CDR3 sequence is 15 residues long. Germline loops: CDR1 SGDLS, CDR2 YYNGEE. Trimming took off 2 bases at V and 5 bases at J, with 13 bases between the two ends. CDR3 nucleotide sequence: TGTGCCAGCAGCGTGCTTAGTGGTGGAACCGGGGAGCTGTTTTTT. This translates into CASSVLSGGTGELFF.

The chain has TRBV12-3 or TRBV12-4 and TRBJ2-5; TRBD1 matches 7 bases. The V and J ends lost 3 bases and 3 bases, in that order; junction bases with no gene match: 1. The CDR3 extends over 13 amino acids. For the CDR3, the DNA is TGTGCCAGCAGTTTTCAGGGGGAAGAGACCCAGTACTTC. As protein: CASSFQGEETQYF.

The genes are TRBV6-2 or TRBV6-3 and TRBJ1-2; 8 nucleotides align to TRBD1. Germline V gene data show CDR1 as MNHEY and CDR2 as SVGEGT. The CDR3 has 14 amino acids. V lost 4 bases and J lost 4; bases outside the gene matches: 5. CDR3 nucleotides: TGTGCCAGCAGTTTCTCGGACAGGGTCTATGGCTACACCTTC. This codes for CASSFSDRVYGYTF.

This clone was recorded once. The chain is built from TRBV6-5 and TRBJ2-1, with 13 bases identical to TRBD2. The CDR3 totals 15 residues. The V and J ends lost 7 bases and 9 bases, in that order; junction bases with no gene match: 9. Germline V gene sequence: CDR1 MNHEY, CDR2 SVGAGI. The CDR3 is CASIEGLAGRGEQFF. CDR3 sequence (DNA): TGTGCCAGCATCGAGGGACTAGCGGGAAGGGGTGAGCAGTTCTTC.

The CDR3 sequence: CAISEGTSGRLSEQYF. DNA of the CDR3: TGTGCCATCAGTGAGGGGACTAGCGGGAGACTCAGCGAGCAGTACTTC. This chain uses TRBV10-3 with TRBJ2-7; 14 bases agree with TRBD2. V was pared by 2 bases and J by 6 bases, with 6 bases of the junction left unmatched. Germline CDR1 reads ENHRY; CDR2 reads SYGVKD. CDR3 length: 16 amino acids.

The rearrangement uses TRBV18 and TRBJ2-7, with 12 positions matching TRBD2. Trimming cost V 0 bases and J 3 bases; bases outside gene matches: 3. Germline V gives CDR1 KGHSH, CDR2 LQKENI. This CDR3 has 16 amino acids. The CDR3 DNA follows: TGTGCCAGCTCACCACCCGGACTAGCGGGGATCTACGAGCAGTACTTC. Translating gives CASSPPGLAGIYEQYF.

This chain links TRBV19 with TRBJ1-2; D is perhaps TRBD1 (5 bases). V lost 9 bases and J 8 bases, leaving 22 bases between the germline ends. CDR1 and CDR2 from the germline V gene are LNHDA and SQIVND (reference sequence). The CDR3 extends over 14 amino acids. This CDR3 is CASNPTDGPWGYTF. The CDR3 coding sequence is TGTGCCAGCAATCCGACAGACGGGCCTTGGGGCTACACCTTC.

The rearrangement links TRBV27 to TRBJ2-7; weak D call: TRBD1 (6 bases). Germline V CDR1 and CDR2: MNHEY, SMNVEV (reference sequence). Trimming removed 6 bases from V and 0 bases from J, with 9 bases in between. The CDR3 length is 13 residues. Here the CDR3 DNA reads TGTGCCAGCAGACTGACAGGCTCCTACGAGCAGTACTTC. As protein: CASRLTGSYEQYF.

The CDR3 coding sequence is TGTGCCAGCAGCGGGGGGAGAGAGACCCAGTACTTC. Protein: CASSGGRETQYF. This rearrangement joins TRBV11-2 to TRBJ2-5, with D tentatively TRBD2 (6 bases). CDR3 length equals 12 residues. The germline CDR1 and CDR2 sequences are SGHAT and FQNNGV. V shed 5 bases and J shed 4 bases, with 8 bases lying between them.

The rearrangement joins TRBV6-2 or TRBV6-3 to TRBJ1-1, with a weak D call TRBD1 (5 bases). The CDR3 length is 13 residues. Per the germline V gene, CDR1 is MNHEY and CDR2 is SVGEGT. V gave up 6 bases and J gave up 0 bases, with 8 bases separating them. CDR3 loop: CASSHRMNTEAFF. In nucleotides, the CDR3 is TGTGCCAGCAGCCACAGGATGAACACTGAAGCTTTCTTT.

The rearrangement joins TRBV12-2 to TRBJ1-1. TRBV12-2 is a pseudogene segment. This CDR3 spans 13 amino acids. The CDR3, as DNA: TGTGCAAGTCGGAGGAAGCCGAACACTGAAGCTTTCTTT. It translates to CASRRKPNTEAFF.

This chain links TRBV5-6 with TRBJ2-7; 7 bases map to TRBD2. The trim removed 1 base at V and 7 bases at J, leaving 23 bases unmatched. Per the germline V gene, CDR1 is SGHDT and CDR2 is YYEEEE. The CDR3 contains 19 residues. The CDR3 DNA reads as TGTGCCAGCAGCTTGCGGCCGTGGAGTGGGAGGGCCACGGGCTATGAGCAGTACTTC. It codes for CASSLRPWSGRATGYEQYF.

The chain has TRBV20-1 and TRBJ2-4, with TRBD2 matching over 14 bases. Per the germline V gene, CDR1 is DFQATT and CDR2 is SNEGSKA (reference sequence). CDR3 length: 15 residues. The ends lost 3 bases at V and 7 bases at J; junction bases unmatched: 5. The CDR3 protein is CSASRLAGGQNIQYF. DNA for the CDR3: TGCAGTGCTAGTCGACTAGCGGGAGGGCAGAACATTCAGTACTTC.